These 24 T cell receptor beta chains originate from one sample sequenced in a study of blood T cell repertoires in COVID-19. TCRdb's table, derived via immunoSEQ multiplex PCR, lists solely in-frame clones and lacks some. Counted here are 110,000 to 150,000 clones, 84% occurring once; the ten biggest clones make up 35% to 55%. What was sequenced was peripheral blood. The receptor set was obtained from a human donor in a cohort sampled during active COVID-19.

The chain combines TRBV6-1 with TRBJ2-7; tentative D call: TRBD1 (6 bases). Trimming removed 2 bases from V and 7 bases from J, with 15 bases in between. Germline CDR1 reads MNHNS; CDR2 reads SASEGT. The CDR3 has 14 amino acids. In nucleotides, the CDR3 is TGTGCCAGCAGTGAACAGTGGGACATTGGGGAGCAGTACTTC. It specifies CASSEQWDIGEQYF.

The chain is built from TRBV4-3 and TRBJ2-1, with 8 bases aligning to TRBD2. J was trimmed by 5 bases and V by 0 bases; bases with no gene match: 9. In germline, CDR1 is LGHNA, CDR2 YSLEER. The CDR3 covers 17 residues. The DNA of the CDR3 is TGCGCCAGCAGCCAAGACCCCCGGGGTAGCGGGAACAATGAGCAGTTCTTC. This sequence encodes CASSQDPRGSGNNEQFF.

Regarding this clone: The identical CDR3 is also encoded by other nucleotide sequences in the sample. The chain joins TRBV19 to TRBJ1-2, with 7 bases matching TRBD1. With V trimmed by 3 bases and J by 11 bases, 9 bases remained unmatched. The CDR3 has 13 residues. Germline CDR1 is LNHDA and CDR2 is SQIVND (reference sequence). The CDR3 loop reads CASSIDRAGGYTF. The CDR3 bases are TGTGCCAGTAGTATCGACAGGGCTGGCGGGTACACCTTC. Full variable domain (remainder filled in from reference TRBV19 and TRBJ1-2): DGGITQSPKYLFRKEGQNVTLSCEQNLNHDAMYWYRQDPGQGLRLIYYSQIVNDFQKGDIAEGYSVSREKKESFPLTVTSAQKNPTAFYLCASSIDRAGGYTFGSGTRLTVV.

The chain carries TRBV7-8 and TRBJ2-1; D possibly corresponds to TRBD2 (6 bases). CDR3 length equals 14 residues. Per germline, CDR1 SGHVS and CDR2 FQNEAQ. V lost 10 bases and J lost 2, with 15 bases in between. CDR3 sequence (DNA): TGTGCCACCGGAGGGGCGTCGCCCTACAATGAGCAGTTCTTC. It specifies CATGGASPYNEQFF.

This clone appeared a single time. The V and J genes are TRBV28 and TRBJ2-7, with a tentative D call TRBD1 (6 bases). CDR3 length: 18 amino acids. Trimming cost V 2 bases and J 0 bases, with 20 bases left between them. CDR1 is MDHEN and CDR2 is SYDVKM in the germline V gene. CDR3 region: CASSLPPVRGLRSYEQYF. DNA of the CDR3: TGTGCCAGCAGTTTACCCCCGGTCAGGGGTCTACGCTCCTACGAGCAGTACTTC.

The chain has TRBV11-3 and TRBJ1-5; a possible D gene is TRBD1 (6 bases). With 4 bases removed from V and 7 bases from J, the gap between germline ends came to 11 bases. The CDR3 spans 13 residues. From germline, CDR1 is SGHNT and CDR2 YENEEA. DNA for the CDR3: TGTGCCAGCAGCTCAGGGGCAGGGCAGCCCCAGCATTTT. Translated: CASSSGAGQPQHF.

The rearrangement joins TRBV7-2 to TRBJ2-3, with 10 bases matching TRBD2. The CDR3 has 15 amino acids. Germline V gene sequence: CDR1 SGHTA, CDR2 FQGNSA. The V and J ends lost 2 bases and 3 bases, in that order; junction bases with no gene match: 2. Written as DNA, the CDR3 is TGTGCCAGCAGCTTAATTAGCGGGGGGACAGATACGCAGTATTTT. As protein: CASSLISGGTDTQYF.

The J gene is TRBJ2-1, the V gene TRBV3-1 (or the pseudogene TRBV3-2), with D possibly TRBD1 on 5 matching bases. Trimming left V 1 base short and J 7 bases short, with 8 bases between. The CDR3 is 13 amino acids. Germline V gene data show CDR1 as LGHDT and CDR2 as YNNKEL (reference sequence). The CDR3 sequence is CASSQGQRNEQFF. In DNA, the CDR3 is TGTGCCAGCAGCCAAGGACAGAGGAATGAGCAGTTCTTC.

The chain links TRBV6-5 to TRBJ2-3; perhaps TRBD2 as D (5 bases). Trimming removed 4 bases from V and 1 base from J, with 9 bases in between. The CDR3 covers 14 residues. Germline CDR1 is MNHEY and CDR2 is SVGAGI. This chain's CDR3 is CASSSGLRTDTQYF. Written as DNA, the CDR3 is TGTGCCAGCAGTTCCGGACTTCGCACAGATACGCAGTATTTT.

The chain links TRBV7-2 to TRBJ2-1; TRBD2 matches at 10 bases. Germline loops: CDR1 SGHTA, CDR2 FQGNSA. V was clipped by 4 bases and J by 4 bases; unmatched bases: 10. This CDR3 comprises 17 residues. The CDR3, as DNA: TGTGCCAGCAGCTCGACCCATAGCGGGGGGACGTACAATGAGCAGTTCTTC. Translating it yields CASSSTHSGGTYNEQFF.

The rearrangement links TRBV19 to TRBJ2-3, with D possibly matching TRBD2 (5 bases). The germline gives CDR1 LNHDA, CDR2 SQIVND (reference sequence). This CDR3 region has 13 residues. V lost 4 bases and J lost 9, with 14 bases in between. The CDR3 DNA follows: TGTGCCAGTAGTACCTCCGGGATTCCGACGCAGTATTTT. Amino acid sequence: CASSTSGIPTQYF.

Concerning this clone: A read error may produce the germline difference seen at one junction end. The V and J genes are TRBV12-3 or TRBV12-4 and TRBJ1-2; 8 nucleotides align to TRBD1. The CDR3 length is 13 residues. The CDR3 bases are TGTGCCAGCACCCAGACAGGGGACTACGGCTACACCTTC. Amino acids: CASTQTGDYGYTF.

V usage is TRBV19 and J usage is TRBJ1-5; tentative D call: TRBD1 (5 bases). The germline CDR1 and CDR2 sequences are LNHDA and SQIVND (reference sequence). V dropped 9 bases and J dropped 3 bases, with 12 bases sitting between them. The CDR3 has 13 residues. The CDR3 coding sequence is TGTGCCAGCGACCAGGGCTTCAATCAGCCCCAGCATTTT. Translation gives CASDQGFNQPQHF.

The chain couples TRBV6-2 or TRBV6-3 to TRBJ2-3, with D unresolved. This CDR3 has 15 residues. V lost 0 bases and J 2 bases, leaving 9 bases between the germline ends. Per germline, CDR1 MNHEY and CDR2 SVGEGT. CDR3 DNA: TGTGCCAGCAGTTACTCGGAGTTGATCACAGATACGCAGTATTTT. Translated, it gives CASSYSELITDTQYF.

This rearrangement joins TRBV5-4 to TRBJ1-6, with D perhaps matching TRBD1 (5 bases). CDR1 and CDR2 from the germline V gene are SGHNT and YYREEE (reference sequence). The CDR3 runs to 17 residues. Trimming pared 0 bases from V and 7 bases from J, leaving 17 bases between. The CDR3 protein is CASSLGSGFRANSPLHF. The DNA of the CDR3 is TGTGCCAGCAGCTTGGGGTCAGGGTTCCGTGCGAATTCACCCCTCCACTTT.

This clone was found many times. The genes are TRBV4-1 and TRBJ2-1, with 7 nucleotides matching TRBD2. The CDR3 totals 14 residues. The V gene's germline CDR1 is MGHRA and CDR2 YSYEKL. J lost 5 bases, V lost 3 bases, and 4 bases had no gene match. CDR3: CASSHGGSNNEQFF. CDR3 coding DNA: TGCGCCAGCAGCCACGGGGGGAGTAACAATGAGCAGTTCTTC.

This chain joins TRBV15 and TRBJ2-1; D is possibly TRBD2 (5 bases). V shed 2 bases and J shed 1 base, with 9 bases lying between them. Germline assignment: CDR1 LNHNV and CDR2 YYDKDF (reference sequence). The CDR3 is 15 amino acids. The CDR3 loop is CATSRSWESYNEQFF. CDR3 nucleotide sequence: TGTGCCACCAGCAGATCGTGGGAGTCCTACAATGAGCAGTTCTTC. Complete variable domain (other parts from reference TRBV15 and TRBJ2-1): DAMVIQNPRYQVTQFGKPVTLSCSQTLNHNVMYWYQQKSSQAPKLLFHYYDKDFNNEADTPDNFQSRRPNTSFCFLDIRSPGLGDTAMYLCATSRSWESYNEQFFGPGTRLTVL.

V usage is TRBV6-5 and J usage is TRBJ1-3; D possibly corresponds to TRBD1 (5 bases). Germline V gene sequence: CDR1 MNHEY, CDR2 SVGAGI. The CDR3 has 14 residues. V shed 8 bases and J shed 4 bases, with 15 bases lying between them. DNA for the CDR3: TGTGCCAGCGCGCCGGGGGGAGAAGGAAACACCATATATTTT. This codes for CASAPGGEGNTIYF.

This clone was counted once. The chain couples TRBV11-3 to TRBJ2-1, with 7 bases aligning to TRBD1. CDR3 length: 15 amino acids. CDR1 is SGHNT, CDR2 YENEEA, per germline. Germline trimming cut 3 bases from V and 4 bases from J; bases unmatched to any gene: 6. The CDR3: CASSLRQGYYNEQFF. Here the CDR3 DNA reads TGTGCCAGCAGCTTGAGACAGGGATATTACAATGAGCAGTTCTTC.

The chain joins TRBV12-3 or TRBV12-4 to TRBJ1-2; 7 bases are a match to TRBD1. The trim removed 6 bases at V and 7 bases at J, leaving 8 bases unmatched. The CDR3 runs 13 residues. The CDR3 protein is CASRPGTAGGYTF. The CDR3 DNA is TGTGCCAGCAGACCCGGGACAGCGGGTGGCTACACCTTC.

The rearrangement links TRBV24-1 to TRBJ2-3; TRBD1 aligns across 12 bases. The length of the CDR3 is 18 residues. Germline V CDR1 and CDR2: KGHDR, SFDVKD. After removal of 0 bases from V and 6 bases from J, the junction contained 9 bases not matched to a gene. CDR3 protein: CATSDLRVGQGAVDTQYF. As DNA, the CDR3 is TGTGCCACCAGTGATTTGCGGGTGGGACAGGGGGCTGTTGATACGCAGTATTTT.

The chain couples TRBV24-1 to TRBJ2-2, with 7 bases identical to TRBD1. Trimming removed 4 bases from V and 0 bases from J; junction bases left unmatched: 4. The germline CDR1 and CDR2 sequences are KGHDR and SFDVKD. The CDR3 length is 16 residues. The CDR3 sequence is CATSEPGTANTGELFF. CDR3 bases: TGTGCCACCAGTGAACCCGGGACAGCGAACACCGGGGAGCTGTTTTTT.

This rearrangement joins TRBV9 to TRBJ2-1; 8 bases agree with TRBD2. Trimming cost V 3 bases and J 5 bases; bases outside gene matches: 4. The germline V gene has CDR1 SGDLS and CDR2 YYNGEE. The CDR3 is 14 amino acids. CDR3 in amino acids: CASSASGRNNEQFF. DNA for the CDR3: TGTGCCAGCAGCGCAAGCGGGAGAAACAATGAGCAGTTCTTC.

This chain joins TRBV5-6 and TRBJ2-6, with TRBD1 matching over 7 bases. V shed 3 bases and J 0 bases; nucleotides not matched to a gene: 12. This CDR3 has 19 residues. Germline-derived CDR1 and CDR2 are SGHDT and YYEEEE. The CDR3 bases are TGTGCCAGCAGCTCGGGACAGACGATGATAAGCTCTGGGGCCAACGTCCTGACTTTC. This gives the protein CASSSGQTMISSGANVLTF.